The entry below describes one TCR beta chain. Its matching antigen is unknown. This entry is derived from a study of cytomegalovirus exposure and HLA in healthy donors. Study observations and caveats: Researchers had no immune exposure information except CMV serostatus available. Later on, a genetic analysis was performed. It linked a missense variant in DCLRE1C with V- and J-gene trimming of TCR beta.

The PCR employed 60 Vbeta primers together with 13 Jbeta primers. The method was immunoSEQ multiplex PCR; TCRdb's version includes in-frame clones alone and lacks a portion of them. In all, the sample yields 45,000 or so clones. The receptor was isolated from a male donor in good health and CMV-seronegative. Material for sequencing was PBMCs.

The CDR3 protein is CASTAPGAYEQYF. The CDR3, as DNA: TGTGCCAGCACTGCACCAGGCGCCTACGAGCAGTACTTC. This chain connects TRBV2 to TRBJ2-7; D gene uncertain. CDR3 length: 13 residues. Per germline, CDR1 SNHLY and CDR2 FYNNEI. The germline V and J ends were trimmed by 7 bases and 2 bases, with 12 bases remaining between them.